The 14 T cell receptor beta chains in this list originate from one sample, sequenced in a study of blood T cell repertoires in COVID-19. Assay: immunoSEQ multiplex PCR; the TCRdb copy retains only in-frame clones and omits some. The sample carries under 80,000 clones, approximately 86% recorded once. The sequencing sample was made of peripheral blood. The receptor source for this set is a human donor in a cohort sampled during active COVID-19.

In DNA form, the CDR3 reads TGCGCCAGCACGCCTCGACAGGGGGGTTACGAGCAGTACTTC. Amino acids: CASTPRQGGYEQYF. This sequence joins TRBV5-1 and TRBJ2-7, with 9 bases lining up with TRBD1. After removal of 6 bases from V and 4 bases from J, the junction contained 8 bases not matched to a gene. Germline V gene data show CDR1 as SGHRS and CDR2 as YFSETQ. CDR3 size: 14 residues.

The chain combines TRBV5-1 with TRBJ2-3; D perhaps matches TRBD1 (6 bases). The CDR3 loop spans 14 amino acids. Looked up from germline, CDR1 is SGHRS and CDR2 is YFSETQ. V dropped 2 bases and J dropped 2 bases, with 9 bases sitting between them. Here the CDR3 reads CASSFGQFTDTQYF. CDR3 DNA: TGCGCCAGCAGCTTCGGACAGTTCACAGATACGCAGTATTTT.

V gene TRBV5-4 combines with J gene TRBJ1-1; TRBD1 matches 10 bases. Per germline, CDR1 SGHNT and CDR2 YYREEE (reference sequence). CDR3 length: 15 amino acids. V lost 3 bases and J lost 3; bases outside the gene matches: 5. CDR3 sequence: CASSSPGQGYTEAFF. The CDR3 DNA reads TGTGCCAGCAGCTCCCCGGGACAGGGGTACACTGAAGCTTTCTTT.

The chain couples TRBV12-3 or TRBV12-4 to TRBJ2-2; no clear D gene. V shed 3 bases and J shed 4 bases, with 6 bases lying between them. CDR3 length: 13 amino acids. CDR3 sequence: CASSLGRTGELFF. The DNA of the CDR3 is TGTGCCAGCAGTTTGGGCCGCACCGGGGAGCTGTTTTTT.

The rearrangement links TRBV18 to TRBJ1-5; no firm D call. V lost 3 bases, J lost 5 bases, and 11 bases lay in between. This CDR3 spans 14 amino acids. Germline assignment: CDR1 KGHSH and CDR2 LQKENI. CDR3 amino acids: CASSPSSIHQPQHF. The CDR3 DNA follows: TGTGCCAGCTCACCTTCCTCTATTCATCAGCCCCAGCATTTT.

V and J are TRBV7-2 and TRBJ2-7; 7 bases fit TRBD2. CDR3 length equals 13 residues. CDR1 is SGHTA and CDR2 is FQGNSA in the germline V gene. J lost 3 bases, V lost 4 bases, and 3 bases had no gene match. The CDR3 coding sequence is TGTGCCAGCAGCTCCCGGACTAGCTACGAGCAGTACTTC. Residues: CASSSRTSYEQYF.

The rearrangement uses TRBV10-2 and TRBJ2-1; D uncertain. Trimming left V 8 bases short and J 6 bases short, with 11 bases between. CDR1 and CDR2 (germline): WSHSY, SAAADI. This CDR3 has 12 residues. Here the CDR3 reads CASHYSGNEQFF. The CDR3 nucleotides are TGCGCCAGCCATTATTCGGGCAATGAGCAGTTCTTC.

The rearrangement uses TRBV7-3 and TRBJ2-3; maybe TRBD2 (6 bases). The germline V gene has CDR1 SGHTA and CDR2 FQGTGA. Trimming removed 1 base at V and 6 bases at J, with 20 bases between. The CDR3 is 17 residues long. CDR3 in amino acids: CASSLNGLAANEDTQYF. The CDR3 DNA sequence: TGTGCCAGCAGCTTAAATGGATTAGCGGCAAATGAGGATACGCAGTATTTT. The variable domain in full, with the rest retrieved from reference TRBV7-3 and TRBJ2-3, is GAGVSQTPSNKVTEKGKYVELRCDPISGHTALYWYRQSLGQGPEFLIYFQGTGAADDSGLPNDRFFAVRPEGSVSTLKIQRTERGDSAVYLCASSLNGLAANEDTQYFGPGTRLTVL.

The V call is TRBV6-5, the J call TRBJ1-5; D may be TRBD1 (5 bases). Trimming shortened V by 6 bases and J by 4 bases, and 13 bases separated the two germline ends. The CDR3 sequence is 14 residues long. The germline gives CDR1 MNHEY, CDR2 SVGAGI. The CDR3 sequence: CASRRTSGNQPQHF. The CDR3, as DNA: TGTGCCAGCAGGAGGACATCTGGAAATCAGCCCCAGCATTTT.

The rearrangement links TRBV5-6 to TRBJ2-5; D gene ambiguous. There are 13 residues in the CDR3. V was pared by 0 bases and J by 3 bases, with 6 bases between. Germline lookup yields CDR1 SGHDT and CDR2 YYEEEE. The CDR3 loop reads CASSLGAEETQYF. For the CDR3, the DNA is TGTGCCAGCAGCTTGGGCGCGGAAGAGACCCAGTACTTC.

This clone was seen a single time. The V gene is TRBV4-2, the J gene TRBJ2-7, with TRBD1 matching over 8 bases. V dropped 4 bases and J dropped 3; count of bases not matched to a gene: 5. Germline V lookup: CDR1 LGHNA, CDR2 YNFKEQ. The CDR3 totals 14 residues. Written as DNA, the CDR3 is TGTGCCAGCAGCCGTACAGGGGGTAACTACGAGCAGTACTTC. It encodes CASSRTGGNYEQYF.

The table lists this clone with a count of one. CDR3 coding DNA: TGTGCCACCAGTGAAGCAGGGCGCGTCGGCACAGATACGCAGTATTTT. Translation: CATSEAGRVGTDTQYF. J is TRBJ2-3 and V is TRBV24-1; perhaps TRBD1 as D (5 bases). The CDR3 extends over 16 amino acids. CDR1 and CDR2 from the germline V gene are KGHDR and SFDVKD. V lost 4 bases to trimming and J lost 1 base, with 14 bases between them.

CDR3 nucleotides: TGTGCCAGTAGGCCTTGGGCAGGGAAGTCGAACACTGAAGCTTTCTTT. The encoded protein is CASRPWAGKSNTEAFF. The chain employs TRBV19 and TRBJ1-1; possible D gene TRBD1, 5 bases. This CDR3 has 16 residues. Germline V gene lookup returns CDR1 LNHDA and CDR2 SQIVND (reference sequence). Trimming took off 6 bases at V and 1 base at J, with 18 bases between the two ends.

This clone was recorded a few times. The chain has TRBV5-6 and TRBJ1-6; 9 bases match TRBD1. Per germline, CDR1 SGHDT and CDR2 YYEEEE. Losses at the gene ends were 4 bases for V and 7 bases for J; bases not matched to a gene: 3. The CDR3 runs to 14 residues. The CDR3 sequence is CASSPDRGNSPLHF. CDR3 DNA sequence: TGTGCCAGCAGCCCCGACAGGGGGAATTCACCCCTCCACTTT. The full variable domain, rest sourced from reference TRBV5-6 and TRBJ1-6, is DAGVTQSPTHLIKTRGQQVTLRCSPKSGHDTVSWYQQALGQGPQFIFQYYEEEERQRGNFPDRFSGHQFPNYSSELNVNALLLGDSALYLCASSPDRGNSPLHFGNGTRLTVT.